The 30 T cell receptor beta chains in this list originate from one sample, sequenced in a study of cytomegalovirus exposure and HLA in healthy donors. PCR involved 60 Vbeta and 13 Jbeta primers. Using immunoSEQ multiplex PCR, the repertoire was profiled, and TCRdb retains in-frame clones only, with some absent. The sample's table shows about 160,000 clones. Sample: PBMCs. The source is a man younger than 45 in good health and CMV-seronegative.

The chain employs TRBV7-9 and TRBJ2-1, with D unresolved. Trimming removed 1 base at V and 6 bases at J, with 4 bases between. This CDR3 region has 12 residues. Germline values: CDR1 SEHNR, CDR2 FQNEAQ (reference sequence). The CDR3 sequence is CASSLDRNEQFF. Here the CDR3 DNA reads TGTGCCAGCAGCTTAGATCGCAATGAGCAGTTCTTC.

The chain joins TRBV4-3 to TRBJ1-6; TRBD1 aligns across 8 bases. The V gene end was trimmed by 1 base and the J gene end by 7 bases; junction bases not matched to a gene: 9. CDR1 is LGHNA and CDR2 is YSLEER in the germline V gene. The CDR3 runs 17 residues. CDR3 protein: CASSQVSGQGLNSPLHF. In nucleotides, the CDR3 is TGCGCCAGCAGCCAAGTTTCAGGACAGGGATTGAATTCACCCCTCCACTTT.

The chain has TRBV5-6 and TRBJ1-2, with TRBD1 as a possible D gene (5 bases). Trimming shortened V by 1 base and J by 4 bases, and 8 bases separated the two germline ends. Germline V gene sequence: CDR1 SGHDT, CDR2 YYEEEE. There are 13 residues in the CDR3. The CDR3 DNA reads TGTGCCAGCAGCTTGCAGGGACTCTATGGCTACACCTTC. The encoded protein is CASSLQGLYGYTF.

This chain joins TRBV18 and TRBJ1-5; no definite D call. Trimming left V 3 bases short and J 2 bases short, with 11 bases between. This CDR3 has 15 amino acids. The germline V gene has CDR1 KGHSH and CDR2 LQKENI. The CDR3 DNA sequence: TGTGCCAGCTCACCGACAATTGGTGGCAATCAGCCCCAGCATTTT. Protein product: CASSPTIGGNQPQHF. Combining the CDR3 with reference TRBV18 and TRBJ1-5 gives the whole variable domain NAGVMQNPRHLVRRRGQEARLRCSPMKGHSHVYWYRQLPEEGLKFMVYLQKENIIDESGMPKERFSAEFPKEGPSILRIQQVVRGDSAAYFCASSPTIGGNQPQHFGDGTRLSIL.

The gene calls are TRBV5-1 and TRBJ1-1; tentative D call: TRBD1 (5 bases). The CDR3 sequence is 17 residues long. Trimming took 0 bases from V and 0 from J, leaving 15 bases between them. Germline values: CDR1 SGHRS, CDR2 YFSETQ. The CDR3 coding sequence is TGCGCCAGCAGCTTGGACGCCCTGGGGGGGATGAACACTGAAGCTTTCTTT. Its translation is CASSLDALGGMNTEAFF.

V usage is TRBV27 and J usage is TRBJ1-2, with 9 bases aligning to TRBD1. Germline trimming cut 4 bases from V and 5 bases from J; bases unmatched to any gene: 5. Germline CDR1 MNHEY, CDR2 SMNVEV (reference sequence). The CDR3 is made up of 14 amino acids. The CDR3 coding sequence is TGTGCCAGCAGTTCTGGGACAGGGCGATATGGCTACACCTTC. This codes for CASSSGTGRYGYTF.

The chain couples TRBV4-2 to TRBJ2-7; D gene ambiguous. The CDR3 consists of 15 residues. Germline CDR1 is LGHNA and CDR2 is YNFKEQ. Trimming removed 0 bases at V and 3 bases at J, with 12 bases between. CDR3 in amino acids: CASSQENEAHYEQYF. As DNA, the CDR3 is TGTGCCAGCAGCCAAGAGAACGAGGCCCACTACGAGCAGTACTTC.

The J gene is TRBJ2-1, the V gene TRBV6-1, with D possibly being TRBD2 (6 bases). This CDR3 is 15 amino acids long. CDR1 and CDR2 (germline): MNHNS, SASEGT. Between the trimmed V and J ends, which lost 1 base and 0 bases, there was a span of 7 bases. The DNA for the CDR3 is TGTGCCAGCAGTGAAGTGACTAGCTCCTACAATGAGCAGTTCTTC. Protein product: CASSEVTSSYNEQFF.

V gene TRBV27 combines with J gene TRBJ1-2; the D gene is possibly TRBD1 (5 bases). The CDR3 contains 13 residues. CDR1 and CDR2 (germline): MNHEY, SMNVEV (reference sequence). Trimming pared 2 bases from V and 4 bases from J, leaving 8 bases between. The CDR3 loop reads CASSLGGIYGYTF. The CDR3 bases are TGTGCCAGCAGTTTAGGGGGGATCTATGGCTACACCTTC.

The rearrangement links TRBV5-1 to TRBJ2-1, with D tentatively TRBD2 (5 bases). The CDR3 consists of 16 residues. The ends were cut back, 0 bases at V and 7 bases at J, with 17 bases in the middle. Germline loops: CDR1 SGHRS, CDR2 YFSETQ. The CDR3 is CASSLAYSAGGNEQFF. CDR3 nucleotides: TGCGCCAGCAGCTTGGCGTACAGTGCAGGAGGAAATGAGCAGTTCTTC.

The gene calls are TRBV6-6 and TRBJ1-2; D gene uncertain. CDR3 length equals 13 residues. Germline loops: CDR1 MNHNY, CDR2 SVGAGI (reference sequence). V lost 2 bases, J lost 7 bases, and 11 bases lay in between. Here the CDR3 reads CASSYEGRSGYTF. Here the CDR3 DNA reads TGTGCCAGCAGTTACGAGGGAAGGAGTGGCTACACCTTC.

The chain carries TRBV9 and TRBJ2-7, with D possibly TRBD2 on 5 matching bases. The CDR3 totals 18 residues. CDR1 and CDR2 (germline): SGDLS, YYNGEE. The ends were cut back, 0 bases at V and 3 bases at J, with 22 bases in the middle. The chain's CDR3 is CASSVDVPAALKGYEQYF. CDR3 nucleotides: TGTGCCAGCAGCGTAGATGTGCCAGCGGCCCTTAAAGGCTACGAGCAGTACTTC.

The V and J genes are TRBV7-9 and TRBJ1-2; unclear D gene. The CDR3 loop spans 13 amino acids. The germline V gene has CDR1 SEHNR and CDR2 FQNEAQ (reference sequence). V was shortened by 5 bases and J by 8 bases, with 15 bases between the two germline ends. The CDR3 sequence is CASSPTDFGGYTF. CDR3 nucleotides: TGTGCCAGCAGCCCAACGGACTTCGGCGGCTACACCTTC.

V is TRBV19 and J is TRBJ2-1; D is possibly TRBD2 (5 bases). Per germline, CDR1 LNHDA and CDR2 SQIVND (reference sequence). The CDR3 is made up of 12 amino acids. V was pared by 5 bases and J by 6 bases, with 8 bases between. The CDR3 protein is CASSSGVNEQFF. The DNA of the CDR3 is TGTGCCAGTAGTTCCGGGGTCAATGAGCAGTTCTTC.

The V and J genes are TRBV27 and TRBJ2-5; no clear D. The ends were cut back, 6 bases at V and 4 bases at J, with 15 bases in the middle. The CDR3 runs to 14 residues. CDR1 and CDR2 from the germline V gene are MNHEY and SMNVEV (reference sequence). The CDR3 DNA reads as TGTGCCAGCAGCCTAGAGCCCCACCCAGAGACCCAGTACTTC. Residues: CASSLEPHPETQYF.

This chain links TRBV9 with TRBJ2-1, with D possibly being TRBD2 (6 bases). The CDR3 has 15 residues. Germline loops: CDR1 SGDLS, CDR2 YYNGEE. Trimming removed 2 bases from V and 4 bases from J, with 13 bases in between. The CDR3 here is CASSVSGALYNEQFF. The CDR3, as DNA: TGTGCCAGCAGCGTTAGCGGAGCATTATACAATGAGCAGTTCTTC.

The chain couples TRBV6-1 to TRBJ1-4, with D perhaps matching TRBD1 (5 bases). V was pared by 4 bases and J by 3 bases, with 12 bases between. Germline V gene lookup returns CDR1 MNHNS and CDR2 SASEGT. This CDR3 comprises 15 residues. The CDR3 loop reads CASSAGQGANEKLFF. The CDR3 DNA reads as TGTGCCAGCAGTGCGGGCCAGGGCGCTAATGAAAAACTGTTTTTT.

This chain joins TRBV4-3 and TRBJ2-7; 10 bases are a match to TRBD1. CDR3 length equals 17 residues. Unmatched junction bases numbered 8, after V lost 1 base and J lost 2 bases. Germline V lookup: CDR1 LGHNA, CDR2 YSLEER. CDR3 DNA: TGCGCCAGCAGCCAAGTTGAAGGGGACAGGGGTACCTACGAGCAGTACTTC. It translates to CASSQVEGDRGTYEQYF.

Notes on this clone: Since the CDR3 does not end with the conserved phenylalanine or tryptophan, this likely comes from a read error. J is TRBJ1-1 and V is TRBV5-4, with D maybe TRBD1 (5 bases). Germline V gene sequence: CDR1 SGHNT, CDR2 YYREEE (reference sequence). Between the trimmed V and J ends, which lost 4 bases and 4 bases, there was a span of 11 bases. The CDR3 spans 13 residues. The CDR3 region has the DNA TGTGCCAGCAGCAGGGACTTTGGCACTGAAGCTTTCGTT. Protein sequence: CASSRDFGTEAFV.

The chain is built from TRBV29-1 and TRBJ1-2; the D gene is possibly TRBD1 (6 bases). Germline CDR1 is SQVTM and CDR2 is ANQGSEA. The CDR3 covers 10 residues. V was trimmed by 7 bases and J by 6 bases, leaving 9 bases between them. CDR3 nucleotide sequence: TGCAGCGGATACAGGGATGGCTACACCTTC. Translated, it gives CSGYRDGYTF.

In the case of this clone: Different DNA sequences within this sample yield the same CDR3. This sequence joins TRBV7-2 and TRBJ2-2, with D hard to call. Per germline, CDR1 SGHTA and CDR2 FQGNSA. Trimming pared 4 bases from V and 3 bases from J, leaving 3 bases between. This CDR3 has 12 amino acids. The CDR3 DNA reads TGTGCCAGCAGCTCGTACACCGGGGAGCTGTTTTTT. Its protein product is CASSSYTGELFF.

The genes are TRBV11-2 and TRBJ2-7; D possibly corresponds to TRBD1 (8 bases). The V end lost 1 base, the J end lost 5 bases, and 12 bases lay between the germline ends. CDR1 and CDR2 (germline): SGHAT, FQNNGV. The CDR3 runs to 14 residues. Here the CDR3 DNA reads TGTGCCAGCAGCTTAGGAACAGGGGGGGACGAGCAGTACTTC. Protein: CASSLGTGGDEQYF.

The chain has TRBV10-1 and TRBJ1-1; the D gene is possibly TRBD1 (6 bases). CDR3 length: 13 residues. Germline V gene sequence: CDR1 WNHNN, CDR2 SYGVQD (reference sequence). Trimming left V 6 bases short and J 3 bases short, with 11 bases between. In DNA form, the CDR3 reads TGCGCCAGCAGCGCACAGGGTTACACTGAAGCTTTCTTT. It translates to CASSAQGYTEAFF.

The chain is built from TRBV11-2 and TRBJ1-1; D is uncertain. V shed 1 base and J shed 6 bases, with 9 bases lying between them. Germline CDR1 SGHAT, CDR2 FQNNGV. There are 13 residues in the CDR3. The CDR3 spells CASSLGTGAEAFF. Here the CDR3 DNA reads TGTGCCAGCAGCTTAGGTACGGGAGCTGAAGCTTTCTTT.

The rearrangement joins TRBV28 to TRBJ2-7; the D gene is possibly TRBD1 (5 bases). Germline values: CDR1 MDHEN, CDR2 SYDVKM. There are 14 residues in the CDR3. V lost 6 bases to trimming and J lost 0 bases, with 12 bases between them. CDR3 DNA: TGTGCCAGCAGCGCAACAGGCTACTCCTACGAGCAGTACTTC. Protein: CASSATGYSYEQYF. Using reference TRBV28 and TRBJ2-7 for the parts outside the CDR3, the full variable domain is DVKVTQSSRYLVKRTGEKVFLECVQDMDHENMFWYRQDPGLGLRLIYFSYDVKMKEKGDIPEGYSVSREKKERFSLILESASTNQTSMYLCASSATGYSYEQYFGPGTRLTVT.

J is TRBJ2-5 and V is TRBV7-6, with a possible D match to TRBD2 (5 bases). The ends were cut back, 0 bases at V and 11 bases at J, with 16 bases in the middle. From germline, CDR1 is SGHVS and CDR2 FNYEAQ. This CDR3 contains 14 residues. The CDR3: CASSLASASLEQYF. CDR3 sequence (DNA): TGTGCCAGCAGCTTAGCATCGGCTAGCTTGGAGCAGTACTTC. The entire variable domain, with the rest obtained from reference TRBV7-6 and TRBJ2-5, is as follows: GAGVSQSPRYKVTKRGQDVALRCDPISGHVSLYWYRQALGQGPEFLTYFNYEAQQDKSGLPNDRFSAERPEGSISTLTIQRTEQRDSAMYRCASSLASASLEQYFGPGTRLLVL.

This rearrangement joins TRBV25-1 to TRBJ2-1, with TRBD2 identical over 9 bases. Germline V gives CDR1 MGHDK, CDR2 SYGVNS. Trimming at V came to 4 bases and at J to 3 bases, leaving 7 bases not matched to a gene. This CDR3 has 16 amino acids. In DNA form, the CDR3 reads TGTGCCAGCAGTGTGCCAGCGGGAGGCGGCTACAATGAGCAGTTCTTC. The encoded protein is CASSVPAGGGYNEQFF.

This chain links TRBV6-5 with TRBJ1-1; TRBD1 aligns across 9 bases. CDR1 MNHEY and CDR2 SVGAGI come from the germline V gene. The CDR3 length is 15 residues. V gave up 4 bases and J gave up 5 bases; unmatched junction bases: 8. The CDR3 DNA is TGTGCCAGCAGTTCCGCGGGACAGGGACGAACTGAAGCTTTCTTT. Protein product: CASSSAGQGRTEAFF.

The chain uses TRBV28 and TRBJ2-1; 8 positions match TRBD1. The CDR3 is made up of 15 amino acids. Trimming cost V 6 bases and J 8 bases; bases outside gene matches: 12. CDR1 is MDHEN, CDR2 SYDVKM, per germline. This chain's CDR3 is CASSTPGQVIDEQFF. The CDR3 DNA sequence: TGTGCCAGCAGCACACCGGGACAGGTTATCGATGAGCAGTTCTTC.

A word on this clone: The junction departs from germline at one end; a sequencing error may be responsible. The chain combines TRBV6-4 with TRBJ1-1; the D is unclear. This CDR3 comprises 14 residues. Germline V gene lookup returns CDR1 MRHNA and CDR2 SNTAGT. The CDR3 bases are TGTGCCAGCACCGCGTCTCCGGGAAACAGTGAAGCTTTCTTT. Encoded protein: CASTASPGNSEAFF.